This record concerns one TCR beta chain sequence. Sequencing relied on immunoSEQ assay v3.0, run at survey level. This table comes from immunoSEQ multiplex PCR, and its TCRdb copy is limited to in-frame clones, with some not included. The sample holds more than 20,000 clones, 65% to 85% seen once. Trimming removed 5 bases from V and 3 bases from J; junction bases left unmatched: 3. Germline values: CDR1 SGHAT, CDR2 FQNNGV. This CDR3 is built from 14 residues. This sample was included in a study of long-term antiretroviral therapy in people with HIV. The sequenced sample was unsorted PBMCs, obtained 3 years after starting antiretroviral therapy. This rearrangement joins TRBV11-2 to TRBJ2-7; the match to TRBD1 covers 11 bases. The receptor was derived from a man between 18 and 35 years old with HIV. The DNA of the CDR3 is TGTGCCAGCAGCGCCGGGACAGGGGGCTACGAGCAGTACTTC. Protein: CASSAGTGGYEQYF.